This TCR beta chain was observed in a study of CD4+ T cells in melanoma. CDR3 length: 16 amino acids. CDR1 and CDR2 (germline): SGHKS, YYEKEE (reference sequence). Between the trimmed V and J ends, which lost 0 bases and 9 bases, there was a span of 16 bases. About this clone: What it binds is not known.

Some clones are missing from TCRdb's copy, which holds only in-frame ones; the method was immunoSEQ multiplex PCR. The table shows about 13,000 clones, with around 72% occurring only once. Whole-study results and caveats: In melanoma, neoantigen-specific CD4+ T cells reportedly differed in differentiation state. A reported correlation linked neoantigen-specific CD4+ T cells to CD8+, macrophage and B cell function.

This TCR came from a human donor with melanoma. The sample comprised cells from a culture (not recorded whether cultured in vitro). The chain uses TRBV5-5 and TRBJ1-6; perhaps TRBD1 as D (5 bases). CDR3 DNA sequence: TGTGCCAGCAGCTTGGTGGTAGCCGGGGCAAGTTCACCCCTCCACTTT. Its protein product is CASSLVVAGASSPLHF.